A selection of T cell receptor beta chains follows, all from one sample in a study of blood T cells in healthy people across ages. TCRdb processed the 5' RACE reads anew with MiXCR; each CDR3 protein has one entry. The data contain about 1.5 million distinct CDR3 sequences, roughly 43% of them seen just once; the ten biggest clones take up about 4.1%. The sequencing sample was made of blood. These receptors were collected from a woman aged 18-30 years in good health. The CDR3 runs from the conserved cysteine through the conserved F or W. A D gene is named only where the DNA matches it firmly. Rows may omit the clone size; those that give it use once, few, many or a size class.

d_gene: TRBD1
j_gene: TRBJ1-2
v_gene: TRBV5-1
abundance: many
CDR3aa: CASSWGQGSGYTF
CDR3nt: TGCGCCAGCAGCTGGGGACAGGGAAGCGGCTACACCTTC

d_gene: -
j_gene: TRBJ2-1
v_gene: TRBV2
abundance: -
CDR3aa: CASKGAYNEQFF
CDR3nt: TGTGCCAGTAAAGGGGCCTACAATGAGCAGTTCTTC

d_gene: -
j_gene: TRBJ2-1
v_gene: TRBV3-1
abundance: few
CDR3aa: CASSHTFSDEQFF
CDR3nt: TGTGCCAGCAGCCATACCTTTTCCGATGAGCAGTTCTTC

d_gene: -
j_gene: TRBJ1-1
v_gene: TRBV18
abundance: -
CDR3aa: CASSPDMLTEAFF
CDR3nt: TGTGCCAGCTCGCCCGACATGCTCACTGAAGCTTTCTTT

d_gene: -
j_gene: TRBJ2-1
v_gene: TRBV4-1
abundance: many
CDR3aa: CASSQEGRTTNEQFF
CDR3nt: TGCGCCAGCAGCCAAGAAGGTAGAACAACCAATGAGCAGTTCTTC

d_gene: -
j_gene: TRBJ1-2
v_gene: TRBV27
abundance: few
CDR3aa: CASSRRGYNGYTF
CDR3nt: TGTGCCAGCAGCAGGAGGGGTTATAATGGCTACACCTTC

d_gene: -
j_gene: TRBJ2-3
v_gene: TRBV4-3
abundance: once
CDR3aa: CASSQDRQGLPDTQYF
CDR3nt: TGCGCCAGCAGCCAAGATCGGCAAGGCCTTCCAGATACGCAGTATTTT

d_gene: -
j_gene: TRBJ1-5
v_gene: TRBV4-1
abundance: -
CDR3aa: CANSQATGPEQPQHF
CDR3nt: TGCGCCAACAGCCAGGCAACAGGGCCTGAGCAGCCCCAGCATTTT

d_gene: -
j_gene: TRBJ1-2
v_gene: TRBV9
abundance: -
CDR3aa: CASSVGLGDRANYGYTF
CDR3nt: TGTGCCAGCAGCGTAGGGCTCGGAGACAGAGCTAACTATGGCTACACCTTC

d_gene: -
j_gene: TRBJ1-2
v_gene: TRBV14
abundance: few
CDR3aa: CASSRRPANYGYTF
CDR3nt: TGTGCCAGCAGCCGCAGACCCGCTAACTATGGCTACACCTTC

d_gene: -
j_gene: TRBJ1-2
v_gene: TRBV20-1
abundance: -
CDR3aa: CSATETGDYGYTF
CDR3nt: TGCAGTGCTACTGAGACAGGAGACTATGGCTACACCTTC

d_gene: -
j_gene: TRBJ2-7
v_gene: TRBV12-3/TRBV12-4
abundance: many
CDR3aa: CASTAQTYEQYF
CDR3nt: TGTGCCAGCACGGCCCAAACCTACGAGCAGTACTTC

d_gene: -
j_gene: TRBJ1-3
v_gene: TRBV11-2
abundance: -
CDR3aa: CASRKPFSSGNTIYF
CDR3nt: TGTGCCAGCAGAAAACCGTTCTCCTCTGGAAACACCATATATTTT

d_gene: -
j_gene: TRBJ2-5
v_gene: TRBV7-2
abundance: -
CDR3aa: CASSLEVGGWETQYF
CDR3nt: TGTGCCAGCAGCTTAGAAGTGGGCGGCTGGGAGACCCAGTACTTC

d_gene: -
j_gene: TRBJ2-7
v_gene: TRBV4-3
abundance: few
CDR3aa: CASSQVGRLNEQYF
CDR3nt: TGCGCCAGCAGCCAAGTGGGACGTTTGAATGAGCAGTACTTC

d_gene: -
j_gene: TRBJ2-7
v_gene: TRBV20-1
abundance: -
CDR3aa: CSANTGASRSYEQYF
CDR3nt: TGCAGTGCGAATACGGGGGCCAGTAGATCCTACGAGCAGTACTTC

d_gene: -
j_gene: TRBJ2-7
v_gene: TRBV12-3/TRBV12-4
abundance: once
CDR3aa: CASSRRTRSHNEQYF
CDR3nt: TGTGCCAGCAGTCGAAGGACTCGTTCACACAATGAGCAGTACTTC

d_gene: -
j_gene: TRBJ2-1
v_gene: TRBV25-1
abundance: few
CDR3aa: CASQARTDVYNEQFF
CDR3nt: TGTGCCAGCCAGGCTAGGACGGACGTTTACAATGAGCAGTTCTTC

d_gene: TRBD1
j_gene: TRBJ2-3
v_gene: TRBV12-3/TRBV12-4
abundance: few
CDR3aa: CASSSTGTGGADTQYF
CDR3nt: TGTGCCAGCAGTTCCACGGGGACAGGGGGCGCAGATACGCAGTATTTT

d_gene: TRBD1
j_gene: TRBJ2-5
v_gene: TRBV6-6
abundance: few
CDR3aa: CAIRTGRVQTQYF
CDR3nt: TGTGCCATCCGGACAGGGAGAGTGCAGACCCAGTACTTC

d_gene: -
j_gene: TRBJ2-5
v_gene: TRBV12-3/TRBV12-4
abundance: -
CDR3aa: CASSSQGRAQYF
CDR3nt: TGTGCCAGCAGTTCCCAGGGGCGGGCGCAGTACTTC

d_gene: -
j_gene: TRBJ1-2
v_gene: TRBV12-3/TRBV12-4
abundance: -
CDR3aa: CASREHESFGYTF
CDR3nt: TGTGCCAGCAGGGAACACGAGTCATTCGGCTACACCTTC

d_gene: TRBD1
j_gene: TRBJ1-4
v_gene: TRBV20-1
abundance: -
CDR3aa: CSATGTGGEKLFF
CDR3nt: TGCAGTGCTACCGGGACAGGCGGTGAAAAACTGTTTTTT

d_gene: -
j_gene: TRBJ2-3
v_gene: TRBV20-1
abundance: -
CDR3aa: CSARDSITDTQYF
CDR3nt: TGCAGTGCTAGAGATTCGATCACAGATACGCAGTATTTT

d_gene: -
j_gene: TRBJ1-4
v_gene: TRBV4-3
abundance: -
CDR3aa: CASSHLLRPLKVTTNEKLFF
CDR3nt: TGCGCCAGCAGCCATCTCCTACGACCCTTAAAGGTGACAACTAATGAAAAACTGTTTTTT

d_gene: -
j_gene: TRBJ2-3
v_gene: TRBV7-3
abundance: few
CDR3aa: CASSLWGSYTDTQYF
CDR3nt: TGTGCCAGCAGCCTATGGGGTTCGTACACAGATACGCAGTATTTT

d_gene: TRBD1
j_gene: TRBJ2-3
v_gene: TRBV4-3
abundance: few
CDR3aa: CASSQKGTGPDTQYF
CDR3nt: TGCGCCAGCAGCCAAAAGGGGACAGGACCAGATACGCAGTATTTT

d_gene: -
j_gene: TRBJ1-3
v_gene: TRBV7-2
abundance: -
CDR3aa: CASSYPGDNSGNTIYF
CDR3nt: TGTGCCAGCAGCTACCCCGGGGACAACTCTGGAAACACCATATATTTT

d_gene: -
j_gene: TRBJ2-5
v_gene: TRBV27
abundance: once
CDR3aa: CASSMGRGRVQETQYF
CDR3nt: TGTGCCAGCAGTATGGGGAGGGGGCGAGTCCAAGAGACCCAGTACTTC

d_gene: -
j_gene: TRBJ2-2
v_gene: TRBV20-1
abundance: -
CDR3aa: CSAREQYAGELFF
CDR3nt: TGCAGTGCTAGAGAGCAGTACGCCGGGGAGCTGTTTTTT

d_gene: TRBD2
j_gene: TRBJ2-5
v_gene: TRBV10-3
abundance: -
CDR3aa: CAITRTSGGGEQYF
CDR3nt: TGTGCCATCACCAGGACTAGCGGGGGGGGAGAGCAGTACTTC

d_gene: -
j_gene: TRBJ2-3
v_gene: TRBV12-3/TRBV12-4
abundance: few
CDR3aa: CASSFKGGDTQYF
CDR3nt: TGTGCCAGCAGTTTTAAGGGGGGAGATACGCAGTATTTT

d_gene: TRBD1
j_gene: TRBJ2-7
v_gene: TRBV7-2
abundance: many
CDR3aa: CASSLASTGGKYEQYF
CDR3nt: TGTGCCAGCAGCTTAGCTTCAACAGGGGGCAAGTACGAGCAGTACTTC

d_gene: TRBD2
j_gene: TRBJ2-3
v_gene: TRBV3-1
abundance: few
CDR3aa: CASSHIAGGGTQYF
CDR3nt: TGTGCCAGCAGCCATATAGCGGGCGGCGGTACGCAGTATTTT

d_gene: -
j_gene: TRBJ2-1
v_gene: TRBV7-2
abundance: -
CDR3aa: CASSIDARGQFF
CDR3nt: TGTGCCAGCAGCATAGACGCGCGGGGTCAGTTCTTC

d_gene: TRBD2
j_gene: TRBJ2-3
v_gene: TRBV12-5
abundance: -
CDR3aa: CASGLGGLAGPDTQYF
CDR3nt: TGTGCTAGTGGTTTAGGGGGACTAGCGGGGCCAGATACGCAGTATTTT

d_gene: -
j_gene: TRBJ2-4
v_gene: TRBV4-1
abundance: few
CDR3aa: CASSHIAVAKNIQYF
CDR3nt: TGCGCCAGCAGCCATATAGCAGTAGCCAAAAACATTCAGTACTTC

d_gene: TRBD2
j_gene: TRBJ2-1
v_gene: TRBV11-2
abundance: -
CDR3aa: CASSLGGAGLAGVRSYNEQFF
CDR3nt: TGTGCCAGCAGCTTAGGGGGGGCGGGACTAGCGGGAGTCCGTTCCTACAATGAGCAGTTCTTC

d_gene: -
j_gene: TRBJ1-1
v_gene: TRBV5-6
abundance: -
CDR3aa: CASSPAGLQGGYMNTEAFF
CDR3nt: TGTGCCAGCAGCCCAGCGGGCTTGCAGGGCGGGTATATGAACACTGAAGCTTTCTTT

d_gene: -
j_gene: TRBJ2-5
v_gene: TRBV20-1
abundance: -
CDR3aa: CSALGGGVAGNEQYF
CDR3nt: TGCAGTGCTCTCGGGGGTGGGGTTGCCGGGAATGAGCAGTACTTC

d_gene: TRBD2
j_gene: TRBJ2-1
v_gene: TRBV11-2
abundance: -
CDR3aa: CASSLGTSGREYNEQFF
CDR3nt: TGTGCCAGCAGCTTAGGGACTAGCGGTAGGGAATACAATGAGCAGTTCTTC

d_gene: -
j_gene: TRBJ2-3
v_gene: TRBV7-2
abundance: few
CDR3aa: CASSFTGANTDTQYF
CDR3nt: TGTGCCAGCAGCTTCACCGGGGCTAACACAGATACGCAGTATTTT

d_gene: -
j_gene: TRBJ1-1
v_gene: TRBV6-6
abundance: -
CDR3aa: CASSYDWRGGNTEAFF
CDR3nt: TGTGCCAGCAGTTACGATTGGAGGGGAGGGAACACTGAAGCTTTCTTT

d_gene: -
j_gene: TRBJ1-1
v_gene: TRBV27
abundance: -
CDR3aa: CASSLNNLATEAFF
CDR3nt: TGTGCCAGCAGTTTAAATAATTTAGCCACTGAAGCTTTCTTT

d_gene: -
j_gene: TRBJ1-6
v_gene: TRBV2
abundance: -
CDR3aa: CASTTGRTYNSPLHF
CDR3nt: TGTGCCAGCACCACAGGGAGGACCTATAATTCACCCCTCCACTTT

d_gene: -
j_gene: TRBJ1-2
v_gene: TRBV7-9
abundance: -
CDR3aa: CASSLYQFRYGYTF
CDR3nt: TGTGCCAGCAGCTTATATCAGTTTCGCTATGGCTACACCTTC

d_gene: TRBD2
j_gene: TRBJ2-3
v_gene: TRBV20-1
abundance: few
CDR3aa: CSARVSSGSTDTQYF
CDR3nt: TGCAGTGCTAGAGTTTCTAGCGGGAGCACAGATACGCAGTATTTT

d_gene: -
j_gene: TRBJ2-3
v_gene: TRBV4-3
abundance: -
CDR3aa: CASSQAVYPNTDTQYF
CDR3nt: TGCGCCAGCAGCCAAGCGGTCTACCCCAACACAGATACGCAGTATTTT

d_gene: -
j_gene: TRBJ2-1
v_gene: TRBV12-3/TRBV12-4
abundance: many
CDR3aa: CASSSRGYEQFF
CDR3nt: TGTGCCAGCAGTTCCAGGGGTTATGAGCAGTTCTTC